This T cell receptor beta chain was documented in a study of blood T cells in healthy people across ages (dated by TCRdb to about 2015). Looking at the study overall: Template switching captured roughly one uniquely barcoded TCR beta cDNA molecule per two T cells in model experiments. Age-related changes in TCR beta repertoire diversity were measured in the study by deep sequencing normalized with unique cDNA molecular identifiers. Donors were grouped into four age groups: young (average approximately 15 years), middle-aged (approximately 41), aged (around 60) and long-lived (around 80). To avoid experimental bias, donors of different ages were distributed randomly across sequencing lanes. For two donors (one aged 18 to 30 and one aged 80 or older), the study analyzed two additional independent replicas of 1 million unique cDNA reads from the same blood draw.

General study outcomes and caveats: Observed TCR beta diversity per million T cells fell roughly linearly with age, and a significant reduction was already apparent by age roughly 40. Estimates of total diversity based on one million sequenced T cells were considered lower bounds and underestimates. Bulk unsorted PBMC profiling prevented conclusive comparison of naive and antigen-experienced compartments. The long-lived group showed more naive CD4+ T cells, fewer expanded clones and increased TCR diversity than the aged group, suggesting age selection. Because donor CMV infection status was unknown, age-related changes in expanded clonotypes were potentially confounded. Observed TCR beta diversity correlated strongly with the percentage of naive T cells measured by flow cytometry.

The germline V gene yields SGHTA for CDR1 and FQGNSA for CDR2. From cysteine to phenylalanine, the CDR3 is 24 amino acids long. Solely the CDR3 DNA is kept, with 72 bases framed from the first base. Systemically healthy Caucasian individuals from Russia, around 39 in total and aged roughly 6 to 90 years, were included as donors. Each donor gave about 9.8 milliliters of peripheral blood, drawn into EDTA-treated Vacutainer tubes. Ficoll-Paque density-gradient centrifugation was used to isolate PBMCs, with at least 6.5 million per sample. Trizol reagent was used to extract total RNA from the PBMCs, yielding at least 5 micrograms per sample. Naive CD45RAhigh/CD27high T cell percentages were measured by flow cytometry on a PBMC aliquot from every donor. Receptor amplification or capture employed 5' RACE. The sequencer listed for this sample is Illumina HiSeq 2500. A second PCR of roughly 6 to 12 cycles was run with a J-beta primer mix and a sample-barcoded 5' primer. Each TCR beta cDNA molecule received a unique molecular identifier from a template-switch 5' adaptor carrying 12 random nucleotides. At least 3 million CDR3-containing paired-end reads were obtained from each sample. All of the RNA was converted into first-strand cDNA using the Mint cDNA synthesis kit, with a TRBC-specific oligonucleotide serving as the primer. After uracil-DNA glycosylase treatment, a first 18-cycle PCR used universal primers M1SS and BC2_uni_R on all cDNA. From the authors' description of their analysis: Each sample was normalized by randomly selecting 1 million high-quality reads, each carrying a distinct molecular identifier. Instead of being binned into consensus sequences, reads that shared molecular identifiers were thrown out. CDR3 identification, clonotype clustering and error correction used MiTCR with a Q25 quality threshold and the strictest error-elimination algorithm. A nonparametric unseen species model using Euler transformation provided a lower-bound estimate of total TCR beta diversity. TCRdb ran its own pipeline on the public reads, namely fastp trimming at Q25 and MiXCR clone calling, and kept in-frame beta chains. Rows are combined by CDR3 protein, so each entry shows the most common genes and DNA. TCRdb's processing, not the authors' own work, is the source of the V and J calls. Within this sample are roughly 1.7 million distinct CDR3 sequences, with almost 35% of them counted one time only. The top ten clonotypes cover approximately 10% of the sample.

The table lists this clonotype with a few counts. This receptor's antigen is unknown. The junction departs from germline at one end; a sequencing error may be responsible. The sequence was collected from a woman in her thirties in good health. The specimen was blood. The chain couples TRBV7-2 to TRBJ2-1; 8 junctional bases match TRBD2. The sequence in DNA is TGTGCCGGCAGCTTAGCGCCTCAGGGGAGTCGTGGTATCGGGAGGGGACTTTCCTACAATGAGCAGTTCTTC. This sequence encodes CAGSLAPQGSRGIGRGLSYNEQFF.